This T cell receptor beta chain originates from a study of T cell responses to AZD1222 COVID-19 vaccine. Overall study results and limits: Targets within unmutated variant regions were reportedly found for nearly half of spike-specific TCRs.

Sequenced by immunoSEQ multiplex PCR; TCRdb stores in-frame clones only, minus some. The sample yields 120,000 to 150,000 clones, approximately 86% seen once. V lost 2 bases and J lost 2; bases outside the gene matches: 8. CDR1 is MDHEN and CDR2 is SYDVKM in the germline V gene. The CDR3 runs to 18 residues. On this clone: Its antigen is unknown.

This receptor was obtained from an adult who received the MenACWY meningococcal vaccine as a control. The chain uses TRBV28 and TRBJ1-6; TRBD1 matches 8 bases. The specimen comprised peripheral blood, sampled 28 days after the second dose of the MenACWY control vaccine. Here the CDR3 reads CASSLGTGGSPYNSPLHF. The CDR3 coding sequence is TGTGCCAGCAGTTTAGGCACAGGGGGGAGCCCCTATAATTCACCCCTCCACTTT.